This TCR beta chain was sequenced during a study of CXCR3-negative and CXCR3-positive naive CD8 T cells. The authors prepared UMI-labeled TRB cDNA libraries by 5' RACE. For each CDR3 protein, TCRdb gives one entry from its re-call of the 5' RACE reads, without DNA. The sample data list roughly 40,000 distinct CDR3 sequences. Germline assignment: CDR1 SGDLS and CDR2 YYNGEE. The CDR3 covers 15 residues. The receptor's source is a human donor in good health. Some clones in this sample may be carry-over from other donors' samples. The specimen sequenced was memory CD8+ T cells from blood. This rearrangement joins TRBV9 to TRBJ2-5; TCRdb indicates TRBD2, and absent DNA this call remains unverified. CDR3: CASSGGDLRGGTQYF.